Following are 11 T cell receptor beta chains from one sample sequenced in a study of neurological immune-mediated disorders. Time point: longitudinal time-point 2. Each CDR3 protein gets one entry after TCRdb re-called the 5' RACE reads with MiXCR. The table shows some 87,000 distinct CDR3 sequences, with 4.5% to 7.5% occurring only once. Sequenced sample: PBMCs. The receptors derive from a woman aged 55-75 years with multiple sclerosis.

There are many counts of this clonotype. The chain employs TRBV7-2 and TRBJ2-4; the D is unclear. Trimming stripped 8 bases from V and 4 bases from J, with 12 bases between. CDR1 is SGHTA and CDR2 is FQGNSA in the germline V gene. The CDR3 is made up of 13 amino acids. Here the CDR3 reads CASSGFGKNIQYF. The DNA of the CDR3 is TGTGCCAGCTCCGGATTTGGGAAAAACATTCAGTACTTC. The variable domain in full, completed from reference TRBV7-2 and TRBJ2-4, reads GAGVSQSPSNKVTEKGKDVELRCDPISGHTALYWYRQSLGQGLEFLIYFQGNSAPDKSGLPSDRFSAERTGGSVSTLTIQRTQQEDSAVYLCASSGFGKNIQYFGAGTRLSVL.

Ten or more counts support this clonotype. The chain employs TRBV20-1 and TRBJ1-2, with D hard to call. This CDR3 is built from 13 residues. Germline V gene data show CDR1 as DFQATT and CDR2 as SNEGSKA (reference sequence). Trimming cost V 0 bases and J 8 bases, with 13 bases left between them. CDR3 nucleotide sequence: TGCAGTGCTAGAGATTGGCCCGGGGAAGGCTACACCTTC. Its protein is CSARDWPGEGYTF.

The rearrangement uses TRBV7-6 and TRBJ2-1; 10 bases align to TRBD1. Germline CDR1 reads SGHVS; CDR2 reads FNYEAQ. The V gene end was trimmed by 5 bases and the J gene end by 7 bases; junction bases not matched to a gene: 5. The CDR3 runs 14 residues. The CDR3 DNA follows: TGTGCCAGCAGCGAAGACAGGGGGCGGAATGAGCAGTTCTTC. Translation gives CASSEDRGRNEQFF.

The rearrangement joins TRBV20-1 to TRBJ2-7; D could derive from TRBD1 or TRBD2 (5 bases each). This CDR3 comprises 14 residues. V was clipped by 6 bases and J by 4 bases, with 19 bases between them. Looked up from germline, CDR1 is DFQATT and CDR2 is SNEGSKA (reference sequence). CDR3 sequence reads: CSAPVGVLGYEQYF. The DNA of the CDR3 is TGCAGTGCCCCTGTGGGGGTCCTTGGTTACGAGCAGTACTTC.

This clonotype was detected ten times or more. The chain carries TRBV9 and TRBJ2-7; TRBD1 matches 9 bases. This CDR3 has 15 amino acids. V lost 3 bases and J lost 5; bases outside the gene matches: 9. CDR1 and CDR2 from the germline V gene are SGDLS and YYNGEE. CDR3 amino acids: CASSAHWDRANEQYF. The CDR3 coding sequence is TGTGCCAGCAGCGCCCACTGGGACAGGGCCAACGAGCAGTACTTC.

This clonotype was found many times. A junction end diverges from the germline sequence, so it may reflect a read error. This rearrangement joins TRBV20-1 to TRBJ2-1; perhaps TRBD1 as D (5 bases). The CDR3 runs 10 residues. Germline V CDR1 and CDR2: DFQATT, SNEGSKA (reference sequence). For the CDR3, the DNA is TGTGGGGCAGGCGACAATGAGCAGTTCTTC. Its translation: CGAGDNEQFF.

The rearrangement uses TRBV7-8 and TRBJ1-4, with D tentatively TRBD1 (5 bases). In germline, CDR1 is SGHVS, CDR2 FQNEAQ. The CDR3 length is 15 residues. Deletions cut 2 bases from V and 2 bases from J, with 9 bases between. The CDR3 DNA sequence: TGTGCCAGCAGCTTAACAGGACGGACTAATGAAAAACTGTTTTTT. Its protein product is CASSLTGRTNEKLFF.

The chain is built from TRBV7-8 and TRBJ2-3, with D tentatively TRBD1 (5 bases). The germline CDR1 and CDR2 sequences are SGHVS and FQNEAQ. V was trimmed by 1 base and J by 6 bases, leaving 11 bases between them. CDR3 size: 14 residues. CDR3 nucleotides: TGTGCCAGCAGCTTAGTGGAGACAGAGGATACGCAGTATTTT. Its protein is CASSLVETEDTQYF.

This clonotype was observed at least ten times. The V gene is TRBV5-1, the J gene TRBJ1-2; D unclear. The germline V and J ends were trimmed by 0 bases and 4 bases, with 10 bases remaining between them. This CDR3 has 14 amino acids. Germline V gene data show CDR1 as SGHRS and CDR2 as YFSETQ. This chain's CDR3 is CASSLDAAIYGYTF. CDR3 sequence (DNA): TGCGCCAGCAGCTTGGATGCGGCTATCTATGGCTACACCTTC. Looking up the rest from reference TRBV5-1 and TRBJ1-2 gives the full variable domain: KAGVTQTPRYLIKTRGQQVTLSCSPISGHRSVSWYQQTPGQGLQFLFEYFSETQRNKGNFPGRFSGRQFSNSRSEMNVSTLELGDSALYLCASSLDAAIYGYTFGSGTRLTVV.

The genes are TRBV30 and TRBJ1-4; possible D gene TRBD1, 5 bases. Trimming pared 5 bases from V and 2 bases from J, leaving 9 bases between. This CDR3 is built from 13 residues. Germline CDR1 is GTSNPN and CDR2 is SVGIG (reference sequence). CDR3 nucleotide sequence: TGTGCCTGGGGCCCAGGGACTAATGAAAAACTGTTTTTT. It encodes CAWGPGTNEKLFF.

This clonotype was observed at least ten times. This chain joins TRBV12-3 or TRBV12-4 and TRBJ1-1; 8 bases line up with TRBD1. Losses at the gene ends were 5 bases for V and 5 bases for J; bases not matched to a gene: 7. The CDR3 totals 14 residues. The CDR3 DNA sequence: TGTGCCAGCAGTGCCAGGGGGCGGGGAACTGAAGCTTTCTTT. Protein product: CASSARGRGTEAFF.